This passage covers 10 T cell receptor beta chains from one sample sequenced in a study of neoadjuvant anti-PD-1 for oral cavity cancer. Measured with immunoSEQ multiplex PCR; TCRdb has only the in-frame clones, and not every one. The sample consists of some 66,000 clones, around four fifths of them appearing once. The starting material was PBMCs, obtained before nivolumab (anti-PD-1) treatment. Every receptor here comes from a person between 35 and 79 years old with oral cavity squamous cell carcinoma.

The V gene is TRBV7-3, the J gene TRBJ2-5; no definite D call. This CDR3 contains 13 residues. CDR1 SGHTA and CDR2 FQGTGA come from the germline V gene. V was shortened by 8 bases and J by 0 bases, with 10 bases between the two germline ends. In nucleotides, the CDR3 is TGTGCCAGCGGCCCGGGCCACCAAGAGACCCAGTACTTC. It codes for CASGPGHQETQYF.

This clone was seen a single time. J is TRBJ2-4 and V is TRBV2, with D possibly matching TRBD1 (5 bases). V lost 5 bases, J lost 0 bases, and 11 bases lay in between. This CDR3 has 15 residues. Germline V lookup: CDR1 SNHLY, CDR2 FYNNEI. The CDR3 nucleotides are TGTGCCAGCAGTCACAGGTTTCTAGCCAAAAACATTCAGTACTTC. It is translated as CASSHRFLAKNIQYF.

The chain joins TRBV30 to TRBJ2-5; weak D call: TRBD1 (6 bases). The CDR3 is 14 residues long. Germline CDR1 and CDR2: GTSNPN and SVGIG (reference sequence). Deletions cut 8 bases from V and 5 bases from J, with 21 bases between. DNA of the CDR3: TGTGCCGGAAATTTATTTGGGGGCGGGGAGACCCAGTACTTC. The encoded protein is CAGNLFGGGETQYF. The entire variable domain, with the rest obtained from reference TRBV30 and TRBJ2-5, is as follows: SQTIHQWPATLVQPVGSPLSLECTVEGTSNPNLYWYRQAAGRGLQLLFYSVGIGQISSEVPQNLSASRPQDRQFILSSKKLLLSDSGFYLCAGNLFGGGETQYFGPGTRLLVL.

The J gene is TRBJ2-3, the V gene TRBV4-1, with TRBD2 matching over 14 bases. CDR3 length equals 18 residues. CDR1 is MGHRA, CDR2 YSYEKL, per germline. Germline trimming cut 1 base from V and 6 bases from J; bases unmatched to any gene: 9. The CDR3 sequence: CASSQGSGTSGSSDTQYF. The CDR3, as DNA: TGCGCCAGCAGCCAAGGTTCTGGGACTAGCGGGAGTTCTGATACGCAGTATTTT.

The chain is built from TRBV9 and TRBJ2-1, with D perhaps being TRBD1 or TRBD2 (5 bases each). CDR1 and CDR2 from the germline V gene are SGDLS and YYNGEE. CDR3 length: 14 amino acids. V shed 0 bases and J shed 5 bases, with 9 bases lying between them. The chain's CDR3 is CASSVDGTNNEQFF. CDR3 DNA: TGTGCCAGCAGCGTAGACGGGACCAACAATGAGCAGTTCTTC. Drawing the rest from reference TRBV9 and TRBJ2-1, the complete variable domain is DSGVTQTPKHLITATGQRVTLRCSPRSGDLSVYWYQQSLDQGLQFLIQYYNGEERAKGNILERFSAQQFPDLHSELNLSSLELGDSALYFCASSVDGTNNEQFFGPGTRLTVL.

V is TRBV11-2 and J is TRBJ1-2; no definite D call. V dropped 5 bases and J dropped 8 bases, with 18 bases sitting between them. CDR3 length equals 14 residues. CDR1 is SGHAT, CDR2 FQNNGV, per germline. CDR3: CASSESSGFGGYTF. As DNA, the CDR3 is TGTGCCAGCAGCGAATCGTCGGGGTTTGGGGGCTACACCTTC.

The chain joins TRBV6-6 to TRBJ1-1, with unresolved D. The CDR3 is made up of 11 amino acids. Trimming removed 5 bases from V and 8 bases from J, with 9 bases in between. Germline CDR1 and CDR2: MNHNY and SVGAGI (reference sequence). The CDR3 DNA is TGTGCCAGCAGTACCTCGGGAGAAGCTTTCTTT. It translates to CASSTSGEAFF.

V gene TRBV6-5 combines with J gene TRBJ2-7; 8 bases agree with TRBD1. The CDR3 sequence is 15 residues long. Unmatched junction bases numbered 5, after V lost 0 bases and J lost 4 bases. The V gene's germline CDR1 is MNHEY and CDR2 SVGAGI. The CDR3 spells CASSYSGTGLYEQYF. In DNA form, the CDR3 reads TGTGCCAGCAGTTACTCAGGGACAGGCCTTTACGAGCAGTACTTC.

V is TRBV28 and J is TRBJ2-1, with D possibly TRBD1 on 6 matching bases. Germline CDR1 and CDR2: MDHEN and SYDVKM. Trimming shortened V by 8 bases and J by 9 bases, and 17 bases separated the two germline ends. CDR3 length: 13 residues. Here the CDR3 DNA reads TGTGCCAGCCGATTCACAGGGAAGGGTGAGCAGTTCTTC. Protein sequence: CASRFTGKGEQFF.

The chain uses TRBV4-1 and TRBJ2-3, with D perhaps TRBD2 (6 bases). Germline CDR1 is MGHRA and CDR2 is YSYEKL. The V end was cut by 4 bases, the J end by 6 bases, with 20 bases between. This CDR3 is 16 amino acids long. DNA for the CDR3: TGCGCCAGCAGCCGGGTAGGACTATCGGTGCCGGATACGCAGTATTTT. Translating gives CASSRVGLSVPDTQYF.